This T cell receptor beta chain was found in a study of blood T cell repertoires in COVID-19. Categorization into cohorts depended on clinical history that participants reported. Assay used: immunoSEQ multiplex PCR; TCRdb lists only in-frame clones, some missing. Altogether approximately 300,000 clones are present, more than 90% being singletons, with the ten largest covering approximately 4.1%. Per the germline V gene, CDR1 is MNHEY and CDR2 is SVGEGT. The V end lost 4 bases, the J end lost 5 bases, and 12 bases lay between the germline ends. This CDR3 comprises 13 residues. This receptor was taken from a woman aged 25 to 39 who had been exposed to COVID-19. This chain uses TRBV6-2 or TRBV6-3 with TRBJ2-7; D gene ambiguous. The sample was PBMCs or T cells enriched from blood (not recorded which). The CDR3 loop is CASSSTAENEQYF. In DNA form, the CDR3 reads TGTGCCAGCAGTTCGACGGCGGAAAACGAGCAGTACTTC.